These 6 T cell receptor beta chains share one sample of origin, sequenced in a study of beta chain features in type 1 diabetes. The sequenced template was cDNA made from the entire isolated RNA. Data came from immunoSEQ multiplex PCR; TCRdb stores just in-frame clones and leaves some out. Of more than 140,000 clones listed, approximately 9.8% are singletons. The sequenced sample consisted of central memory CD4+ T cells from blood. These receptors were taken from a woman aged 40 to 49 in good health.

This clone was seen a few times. This CDR3 is CASRRDRDREQYF. The CDR3 DNA is TGTGCCAGCAGAAGGGACAGGGACCGGGAGCAGTACTTC. The V and J genes are TRBV6-6 and TRBJ2-7, with 9 bases matching TRBD1. Per the germline V gene, CDR1 is MNHNY and CDR2 is SVGAGI (reference sequence). CDR3 length equals 13 residues. Losses at the gene ends were 6 bases for V and 7 bases for J; bases not matched to a gene: 7.

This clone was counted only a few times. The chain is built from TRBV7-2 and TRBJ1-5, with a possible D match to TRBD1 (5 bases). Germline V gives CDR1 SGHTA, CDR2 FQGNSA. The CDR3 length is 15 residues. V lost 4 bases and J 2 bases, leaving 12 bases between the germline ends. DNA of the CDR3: TGTGCCAGCAGCTATGGGGGGTCTGGCAATCAGCCCCAGCATTTT. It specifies CASSYGGSGNQPQHF.

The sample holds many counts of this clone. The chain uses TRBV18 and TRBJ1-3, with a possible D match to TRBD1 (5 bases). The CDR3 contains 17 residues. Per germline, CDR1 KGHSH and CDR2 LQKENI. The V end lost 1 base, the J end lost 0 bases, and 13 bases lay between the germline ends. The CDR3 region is CASSPLTGGVSGNTIYF. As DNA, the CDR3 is TGTGCCAGCTCACCACTGACTGGAGGGGTCTCTGGAAACACCATATATTTT.

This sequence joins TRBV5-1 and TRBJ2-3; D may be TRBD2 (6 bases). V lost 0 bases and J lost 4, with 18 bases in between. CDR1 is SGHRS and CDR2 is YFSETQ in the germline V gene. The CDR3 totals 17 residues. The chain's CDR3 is CASSLDRSLATADTQYF. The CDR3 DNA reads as TGCGCCAGCAGCTTGGATCGAAGTCTAGCGACCGCAGATACGCAGTATTTT.

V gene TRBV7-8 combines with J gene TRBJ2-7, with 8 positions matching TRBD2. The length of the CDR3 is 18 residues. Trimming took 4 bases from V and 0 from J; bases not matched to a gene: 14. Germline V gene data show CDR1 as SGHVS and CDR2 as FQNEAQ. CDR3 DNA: TGTGCCAGCAGCTCAACCCGGACTCTAGCGGGCCTCTCCTACGAGCAGTACTTC. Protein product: CASSSTRTLAGLSYEQYF.

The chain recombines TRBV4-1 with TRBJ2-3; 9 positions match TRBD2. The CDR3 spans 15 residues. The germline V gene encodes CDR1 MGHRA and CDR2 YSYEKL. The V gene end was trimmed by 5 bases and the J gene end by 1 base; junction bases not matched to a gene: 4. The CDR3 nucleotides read TGCGCCAGCAGCGACGCTAGCGGGGGCACAGATACGCAGTATTTT. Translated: CASSDASGGTDTQYF.